This entry concerns a single T cell receptor beta chain. The antigen remains undetermined. Only in-frame clones appear in the TCRdb table, and some are missing; sequencing was by immunoSEQ multiplex PCR. This sample has 10,000 to 15,000 clones, with just under 80% found just once. Germline CDR1 and CDR2: SGDLS and YYNGEE. V was trimmed by 6 bases and J by 8 bases, leaving 17 bases between them. The CDR3 contains 14 residues. The data derive from a study of PD-1 blockade in classical Hodgkin lymphoma. Every patient had relapsed following autologous stem cell transplantation, and cohorts differed in brentuximab vedotin exposure. General study findings and limits: Complete responders matched newly diagnosed patients in baseline diversity.

This rearrangement joins TRBV9 to TRBJ1-4, with D possibly being TRBD1 (6 bases). This TCR was sampled from a human donor with classical Hodgkin lymphoma. Here the sequenced sample was peripheral blood mononuclear cells (PBMCs), taken at baseline. In DNA, the CDR3 is TGTGCCAGCACCCGGTCAGGGGCTGGAGAAAAACTGTTTTTT. Translated, it gives CASTRSGAGEKLFF.